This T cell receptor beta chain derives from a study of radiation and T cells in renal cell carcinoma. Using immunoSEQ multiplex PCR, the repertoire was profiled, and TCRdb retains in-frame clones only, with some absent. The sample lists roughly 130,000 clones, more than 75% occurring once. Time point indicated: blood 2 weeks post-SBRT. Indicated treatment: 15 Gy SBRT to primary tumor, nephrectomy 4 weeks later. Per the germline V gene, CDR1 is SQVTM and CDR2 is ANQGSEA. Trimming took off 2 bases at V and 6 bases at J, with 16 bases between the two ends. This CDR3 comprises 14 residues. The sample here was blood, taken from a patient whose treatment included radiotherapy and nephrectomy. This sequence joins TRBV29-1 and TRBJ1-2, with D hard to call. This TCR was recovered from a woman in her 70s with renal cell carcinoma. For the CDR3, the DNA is TGCAGCGTTGAACTGATGATCCCATCCAATGGCTACACCTTC. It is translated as CSVELMIPSNGYTF.